This T cell receptor (beta chain) was recovered during a study of cytomegalovirus exposure and HLA in healthy donors. The CDR3 sequence is 14 residues long. V shed 3 bases and J 5 bases; nucleotides not matched to a gene: 5. Per the germline V gene, CDR1 is MNHEY and CDR2 is SMNVEV (reference sequence). The PCR was carried out with 60 Vbeta primers and 13 Jbeta primers. Some clones are missing from TCRdb's copy, which holds only in-frame ones; the method was immunoSEQ multiplex PCR. Among 150,000 to 200,000 clones, more than 65% were seen once, and the ten largest hold roughly 1.7%. The specimen was PBMCs. This receptor was obtained from a woman between 25 and 40 years old in good health and CMV-seronegative. The chain links TRBV27 to TRBJ2-7; 9 bases fit TRBD1. The CDR3 loop reads CASSLAGQGNEQYF. The CDR3 coding sequence is TGTGCCAGCAGTTTGGCGGGACAGGGCAACGAGCAGTACTTC.